Each of the 22 T cell receptor beta chains below was sequenced from the same sample in a study of identical twins. TCRdb reprocessed the 5' RACE reads with MiXCR, giving one entry per CDR3 protein. The table includes some 600,000 distinct CDR3 sequences, roughly 7.1% detected once. These data were likewise used in another study, on yellow fever vaccine responses in identical twins.

The source material was PBMCs. These receptors were taken from a woman between 18 and 29 years old in good health.

This clonotype was seen a handful of times. The chain is built from TRBV15 and TRBJ2-5; a weak D match, TRBD1 (6 bases). CDR3 size: 14 residues. Germline V gene data show CDR1 as LNHNV and CDR2 as YYDKDF (reference sequence). Trimming took off 1 base at V and 4 bases at J, with 10 bases between the two ends. Here the CDR3 reads CATSRVGGGETQYF. In DNA form, the CDR3 reads TGTGCCACCAGCAGAGTAGGGGGTGGAGAGACCCAGTACTTC.

As concerns this clonotype: Germline is not matched at one junction end, which may reflect a read error. The chain links TRBV24-1 to TRBJ2-1, with 7 bases fitting TRBD2. CDR1 is KGHDR, CDR2 SFDVKD, per germline. The length of the CDR3 is 16 residues. The CDR3 here is CATSDWGQREPPEQFF. CDR3 in DNA: TGTGCCACCAGCGATTGGGGCCAGCGGGAACCCCCTGAGCAGTTCTTC.

The chain has TRBV12-3 or TRBV12-4 and TRBJ2-2, with a possible D match to TRBD1 (5 bases). Trimming took 7 bases from V and 5 from J, leaving 20 bases between them. The CDR3 runs 16 residues. The CDR3 DNA sequence: TGTGCCAGCAAACCTTGGGGCAGAGATGAGACCGGGGAGCTGTTTTTT. Translation gives CASKPWGRDETGELFF.

A few counts support this clonotype. V usage is TRBV7-2 and J usage is TRBJ1-1, with a possible D match to TRBD1 (5 bases). Trimming shortened V by 1 base and J by 4 bases, and 13 bases separated the two germline ends. The CDR3 runs to 15 residues. CDR1 and CDR2 from the germline V gene are SGHTA and FQGNSA. CDR3 sequence: CASSLGTGVATEAFF. CDR3 nucleotides: TGTGCCAGCAGCTTAGGCACGGGGGTGGCCACTGAAGCTTTCTTT.

V usage is TRBV20-1 and J usage is TRBJ2-7; the match to TRBD2 covers 10 bases. The CDR3 is 16 amino acids. Per germline, CDR1 DFQATT and CDR2 SNEGSKA (reference sequence). V gave up 1 base and J gave up 0 bases; unmatched junction bases: 6. CDR3 sequence: CSARVPSSGSSYEQYF. The CDR3 DNA sequence: TGCAGTGCTAGAGTCCCGTCTAGCGGGAGCTCCTACGAGCAGTACTTC.

The table lists this clonotype with many counts. The chain is built from TRBV29-1 and TRBJ1-5; a weak D match, TRBD1 (6 bases). The CDR3 spans 14 residues. In germline, CDR1 is SQVTM, CDR2 ANQGSEA. Trimming removed 2 bases from V and 2 bases from J, with 10 bases in between. The CDR3 spells CSVERQVCNQPQHF. Written as DNA, the CDR3 is TGCAGCGTTGAACGACAGGTTTGCAATCAGCCCCAGCATTTT.

This clonotype occurred many times. The chain recombines TRBV29-1 with TRBJ2-4; 8 bases agree with TRBD2. The germline V gene encodes CDR1 SQVTM and CDR2 ANQGSEA. This CDR3 has 14 residues. J gave up 6 bases and V 3 bases, and 7 bases lay outside the gene matches. The CDR3 nucleotides read TGCAGCGTTGATCCGGGAGGGGCGGGAAACATTCAGTACTTC. Encoded protein: CSVDPGGAGNIQYF.

This clonotype was detected only a few times. The chain uses TRBV6-5 and TRBJ2-2, with D perhaps TRBD1 or TRBD2 (6 bases each). With 1 base removed from V and 0 bases from J, the gap between germline ends came to 9 bases. Germline CDR1 MNHEY, CDR2 SVGAGI. The CDR3 loop spans 16 amino acids. The CDR3 reads CASSYWGAANTGELFF. The CDR3 DNA reads as TGTGCCAGCAGTTACTGGGGGGCCGCGAACACCGGGGAGCTGTTTTTT.

V gene TRBV20-1 combines with J gene TRBJ2-5; D unclear. V was shortened by 1 base and J by 0 bases, with 12 bases between the two germline ends. Germline CDR1 is DFQATT and CDR2 is SNEGSKA (reference sequence). The CDR3 is 15 residues long. The CDR3: CSARVLLWNQETQYF. DNA for the CDR3: TGCAGTGCTAGAGTCCTTCTCTGGAACCAAGAGACCCAGTACTTC.

V usage is TRBV29-1 and J usage is TRBJ2-1; D is uncertain. There are 10 residues in the CDR3. V lost 4 bases and J lost 7, with 5 bases in between. Germline CDR1 reads SQVTM; CDR2 reads ANQGSEA. The CDR3 region is CSVVVNEQFF. CDR3 bases: TGCAGCGTTGTAGTGAATGAGCAGTTCTTC.

This clonotype was seen ten or more times. The gene calls are TRBV9 and TRBJ2-1, with TRBD1 matching over 7 bases. The J segment lost 12 bases and the V segment lost 4 bases, leaving 7 bases of the junction unmatched. Germline CDR1 reads SGDLS; CDR2 reads YYNGEE. The CDR3 totals 12 residues. CDR3 in amino acids: CASSLGTEGQFF. DNA for the CDR3: TGTGCCAGCAGCTTGGGGACAGAGGGGCAGTTCTTC.

This clonotype occurred many times. The chain couples TRBV10-3 to TRBJ2-3; no definite D call. CDR3 length: 12 amino acids. V was shortened by 3 bases and J by 9 bases, with 10 bases between the two germline ends. Looked up from germline, CDR1 is ENHRY and CDR2 is SYGVKD. CDR3: CAISDRNGTQYF. The DNA of the CDR3 is TGTGCCATCAGTGATCGTAACGGCACGCAGTATTTT.

This clonotype occurred many times. The CDR3: CASSPSLGGYTGELFF. Written as DNA, the CDR3 is TGTGCCAGCAGTCCATCTCTAGGGGGCTACACCGGGGAGCTGTTTTTT. The chain has TRBV12-3 or TRBV12-4 and TRBJ2-2, with 7 bases identical to TRBD1. The CDR3 has 16 residues. V shed 5 bases, J shed 3 bases, and the junction held 9 bases outside the gene matches.

This chain links TRBV5-8 with TRBJ2-6; weak D call: TRBD2 (5 bases). Germline CDR1 SGHTS, CDR2 YDEGEE. Trimming removed 4 bases at V and 1 base at J, with 12 bases between. This CDR3 has 16 residues. DNA for the CDR3: TGTGCCAGCAGCGGTAACCCGGGATCTGGGGCCAACGTCCTGACTTTC. Residues: CASSGNPGSGANVLTF.

The V call is TRBV27, the J call TRBJ1-2, with 11 bases matching TRBD1. Germline V gives CDR1 MNHEY, CDR2 SMNVEV (reference sequence). This CDR3 has 13 residues. The ends lost 10 bases at V and 8 bases at J; junction bases unmatched: 9. CDR3 DNA sequence: TGTGCCACCCGGACAGGGGGCTCCGGCGGCTACACCTTC. Translating it yields CATRTGGSGGYTF.

This clonotype was recorded at least ten times. The chain is built from TRBV6-1 and TRBJ2-1; a possible D gene is TRBD2 (6 bases). Trimming left V 5 bases short and J 5 bases short, with 10 bases between. The CDR3 loop spans 13 amino acids. The germline CDR1 and CDR2 sequences are MNHNS and SASEGT. The CDR3 loop is CASSQTRNNEQFF. The CDR3 DNA is TGTGCCAGCAGTCAGACTAGAAACAATGAGCAGTTCTTC.

The J gene is TRBJ2-1, the V gene TRBV20-1; 10 nucleotides align to TRBD1. The length of the CDR3 is 15 residues. The germline V gene has CDR1 DFQATT and CDR2 SNEGSKA (reference sequence). V lost 1 base and J lost 9; bases outside the gene matches: 9. CDR3 DNA: TGCAGTGCTAGAGTTCCCGGACAGGGGGGAGGTGAGCAGTTCTTC. Protein product: CSARVPGQGGGEQFF.

CDR3 sequence reads: CSAPPQESSNYGYTF. The CDR3 coding sequence is TGCAGTGCCCCCCCTCAGGAATCCTCTAACTATGGCTACACCTTC. V and J are TRBV20-1 and TRBJ1-2; D call uncertain. Per the germline V gene, CDR1 is DFQATT and CDR2 is SNEGSKA (reference sequence). Between the trimmed V and J ends, which lost 6 bases and 0 bases, there was a span of 17 bases. This CDR3 comprises 15 residues.

This clonotype showed up just a few times. This rearrangement joins TRBV7-9 to TRBJ2-2; the match to TRBD2 covers 10 bases. The J segment lost 2 bases and the V segment lost 7 bases, leaving 4 bases of the junction unmatched. The germline CDR1 and CDR2 sequences are SEHNR and FQNEAQ (reference sequence). CDR3 length equals 15 residues. In DNA form, the CDR3 reads TGTGCCAGCAACCTAGCGGGGGCAAACACCGGGGAGCTGTTTTTT. Amino acid sequence: CASNLAGANTGELFF.

The sample holds a few counts of this clonotype. V and J are TRBV12-3 or TRBV12-4 and TRBJ2-1; 7 nucleotides agree with TRBD2. After removal of 3 bases from V and 4 bases from J, the junction contained 15 bases not matched to a gene. The CDR3 is 18 residues long. The CDR3 nucleotides read TGTGCCAGCAGTTTTTCGCAGTTGAGCCTAGCGGAGTACAATGAGCAGTTCTTC. The encoded protein is CASSFSQLSLAEYNEQFF.

This chain joins TRBV3-1 and TRBJ1-3; possibly TRBD1 for D (5 bases). The CDR3 is 15 amino acids. V was pared by 3 bases and J by 3 bases, with 12 bases between. CDR1 LGHDT and CDR2 YNNKEL come from the germline V gene (reference sequence). The CDR3 region has the DNA TGTGCCAGCAGCCACAGGGATTCTCGTGGAAACACCATATATTTT. Translated: CASSHRDSRGNTIYF.

This sequence joins TRBV5-1 and TRBJ2-5; a weak D match, TRBD2 (6 bases). Trimming stripped 0 bases from V and 2 bases from J, with 14 bases between. This CDR3 is 16 amino acids long. CDR1 SGHRS and CDR2 YFSETQ come from the germline V gene. The CDR3 sequence is CASSLGGNQVQETQYF. CDR3 coding DNA: TGCGCCAGCAGCTTGGGCGGGAACCAGGTACAAGAGACCCAGTACTTC. The full variable domain, rest sourced from reference TRBV5-1 and TRBJ2-5, is KAGVTQTPRYLIKTRGQQVTLSCSPISGHRSVSWYQQTPGQGLQFLFEYFSETQRNKGNFPGRFSGRQFSNSRSEMNVSTLELGDSALYLCASSLGGNQVQETQYFGPGTRLLVL.